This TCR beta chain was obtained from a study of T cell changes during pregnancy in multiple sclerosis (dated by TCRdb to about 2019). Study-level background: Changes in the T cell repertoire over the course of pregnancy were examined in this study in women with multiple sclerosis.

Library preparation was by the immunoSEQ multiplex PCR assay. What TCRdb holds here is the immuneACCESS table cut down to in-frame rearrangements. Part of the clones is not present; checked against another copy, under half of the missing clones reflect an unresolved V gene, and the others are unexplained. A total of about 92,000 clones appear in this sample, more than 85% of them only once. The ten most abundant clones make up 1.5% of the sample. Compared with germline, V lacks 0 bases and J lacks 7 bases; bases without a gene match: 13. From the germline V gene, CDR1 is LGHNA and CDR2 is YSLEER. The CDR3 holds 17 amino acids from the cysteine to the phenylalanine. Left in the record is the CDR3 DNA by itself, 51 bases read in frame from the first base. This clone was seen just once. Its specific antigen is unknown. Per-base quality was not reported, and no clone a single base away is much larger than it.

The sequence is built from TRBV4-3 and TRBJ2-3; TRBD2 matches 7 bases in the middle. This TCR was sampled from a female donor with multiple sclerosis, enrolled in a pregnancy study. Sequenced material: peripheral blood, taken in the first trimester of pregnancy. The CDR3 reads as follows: CASSQDPRSIGRNTQYF. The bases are TGCGCCAGCAGCCAAGACCCCCGATCGATCGGGAGGAATACGCAGTATTTT.